This entry features one T cell receptor beta chain sequence. Its antigen is still unknown. The data were taken from a study of T cells in localized non-small cell lung cancer. This CDR3 spans 17 amino acids. V shed 5 bases, J shed 1 base, and the junction held 11 bases outside the gene matches. The germline V gene has CDR1 SGHTA and CDR2 FQGTGA. General study findings and limits: Uninvolved adjacent lung showed the highest T cell clonality, exceeding tumor. Appearing in adjacent lung were a median 57 of the top 100 tumor clones. Heterogeneity stays possible, as sequencing covered only one tumor region.

Sequencing was performed with immunoSEQ multiplex PCR; in TCRdb, only in-frame clones are kept and a portion is missing. The profile covers approximately 60,000 clones, with roughly 90% appearing a single time and roughly 1.9% taken by the ten largest. The V gene is TRBV7-3, the J gene TRBJ1-1; 9 nucleotides match TRBD1. The origin of this receptor is a woman aged 35 to 70 with stage I lung adenocarcinoma. Sequencing used peripheral blood, obtained before any cancer treatment. The CDR3 loop is CASSPQNLGQGNTEAFF. Here the CDR3 DNA reads TGTGCCAGCAGCCCCCAAAACCTGGGACAGGGGAACACTGAAGCTTTCTTT.